These 27 T cell receptor beta chains were all obtained from the same sample, sequenced in a study of cytomegalovirus exposure and HLA in healthy donors. In the PCR, 60 Vbeta and 13 Jbeta primers were used. This table comes from immunoSEQ multiplex PCR, and its TCRdb copy is limited to in-frame clones, with some not included. This sample has around 200,000 clones; 60% to 85% occur once, and the top ten carry around 3%. The sequenced sample consisted of PBMCs. These receptors were collected from a male donor in good health and CMV-seronegative.

The chain is built from TRBV5-6 and TRBJ2-5, with 9 bases fitting TRBD2. Matching the DNA end better, TRBJ2-7 makes the J call doubtful. This CDR3 is 13 amino acids long. Germline lookup yields CDR1 SGHDT and CDR2 YYEEEE. The CDR3 region is CASRELAGYEQYF. The CDR3 nucleotides read TGTGCCAGCAGGGAGCTAGCGGGGTACGAGCAGTACTTC.

This chain connects TRBV7-2 to TRBJ2-3; 12 bases align to TRBD2. V shed 5 bases, J shed 5 bases, and the junction held 14 bases outside the gene matches. The length of the CDR3 is 18 residues. Germline CDR1 reads SGHTA; CDR2 reads FQGNSA. The CDR3 DNA follows: TGTGCCAGCAGCATAAGACCCGGACTAGCGGGGACTCAAGATACGCAGTATTTT. As protein: CASSIRPGLAGTQDTQYF. Looking up the rest from reference TRBV7-2 and TRBJ2-3 gives the full variable domain: GAGVSQSPSNKVTEKGKDVELRCDPISGHTALYWYRQSLGQGLEFLIYFQGNSAPDKSGLPSDRFSAERTGGSVSTLTIQRTQQEDSAVYLCASSIRPGLAGTQDTQYFGPGTRLTVL.

This chain links TRBV28 with TRBJ2-5; D not resolved. V lost 7 bases and J 5 bases, leaving 8 bases between the germline ends. The length of the CDR3 is 11 residues. The germline CDR1 and CDR2 sequences are MDHEN and SYDVKM. CDR3 in amino acids: CASILGETQYF. CDR3 DNA sequence: TGTGCCAGCATCCTCGGTGAGACCCAGTACTTC.

The gene calls are TRBV27 and TRBJ2-6; no clear D. The CDR3 loop spans 14 amino acids. The V and J ends lost 3 bases and 4 bases respectively, with 7 bases between them. Germline V gene data show CDR1 as MNHEY and CDR2 as SMNVEV (reference sequence). The CDR3 sequence is CASSFVAGANVLTF. CDR3 nucleotides: TGTGCCAGCAGTTTCGTGGCCGGGGCCAACGTCCTGACTTTC.

This clone was counted a few times. The chain joins TRBV6-4 to TRBJ2-6, with TRBD1 matching over 7 bases. V lost 6 bases, J lost 4 bases, and 6 bases stayed unmatched. The CDR3 is made up of 15 amino acids. CDR1 is MRHNA, CDR2 SNTAGT, per germline. The CDR3 DNA is TGTGCCAGCAGGCCGACAGGGTCGGGGGCCAACGTCCTGACTTTC. Translation: CASRPTGSGANVLTF.

CDR3 bases: TGTGCCTGGAGTAGTTCAGGGGGATATGGCTACACCTTC. Translating gives CAWSSSGGYGYTF. The chain employs TRBV30 and TRBJ1-2; 7 bases map to TRBD1. The CDR3 has 13 residues. CDR1 is GTSNPN and CDR2 is SVGIG in the germline V gene (reference sequence). V shed 2 bases and J 5 bases; nucleotides not matched to a gene: 5.

This rearrangement joins TRBV6-5 to TRBJ1-5; TRBD1 agrees at 9 bases. This CDR3 spans 13 amino acids. With 6 bases clipped from V and 5 bases from J, the junction kept 2 bases outside the gene matches. The germline gives CDR1 MNHEY, CDR2 SVGAGI. CDR3 amino acids: CASSRTGDQPQHF. The CDR3 DNA reads as TGTGCCAGCAGCCGGACAGGGGATCAGCCCCAGCATTTT.

The chain couples TRBV7-3 to TRBJ1-1; tentatively, D is TRBD1 (6 bases). The germline V and J ends were trimmed by 3 bases and 1 base, with 9 bases remaining between them. CDR1 and CDR2 from the germline V gene are SGHTA and FQGTGA. The CDR3 extends over 14 amino acids. CDR3 DNA sequence: TGTGCCAGCAGCTTGGGGGCGGGGAACACTGAAGCTTTCTTT. Translated, it gives CASSLGAGNTEAFF.

Only one count was recorded for this clone. The DNA of the CDR3 is TGTGCCAGCAGTTTAACCGGGACAGGGTCAAACTATGGCTACACCTTC. Residues: CASSLTGTGSNYGYTF. J is TRBJ1-2 and V is TRBV27; 9 bases map to TRBD1. Germline V gene sequence: CDR1 MNHEY, CDR2 SMNVEV (reference sequence). The CDR3 runs to 16 residues. Trimming at V came to 2 bases and at J to 2 bases, leaving 6 bases not matched to a gene.

This chain connects TRBV30 to TRBJ2-7, with 7 nucleotides matching TRBD1. From germline, CDR1 is GTSNPN and CDR2 SVGIG (reference sequence). V trimming: 2 bases; J trimming: 3 bases; junction bases outside the gene matches: 1. The CDR3 consists of 12 residues. CDR3 amino acids: CAWSRDSYEQYF. CDR3 coding DNA: TGTGCCTGGAGTCGGGACAGCTACGAGCAGTACTTC.

The chain uses TRBV6-5 and TRBJ1-1, with 9 nucleotides matching TRBD1. Germline V CDR1 and CDR2: MNHEY, SVGAGI. V lost 5 bases and J lost 3; bases outside the gene matches: 4. The CDR3 is 14 amino acids. The CDR3 sequence is CASSADRGDTEAFF. The CDR3 coding sequence is TGTGCCAGCAGTGCGGACAGGGGTGACACTGAAGCTTTCTTT.

This clone showed up just once. The genes are TRBV7-9 and TRBJ1-1, with 7 bases matching TRBD1. The CDR3 covers 15 residues. V shed 5 bases, J shed 0 bases, and the junction held 6 bases outside the gene matches. Germline-derived CDR1 and CDR2 are SEHNR and FQNEAQ (reference sequence). The CDR3: CASSPQGTLNTEAFF. CDR3 nucleotides: TGTGCCAGCAGCCCACAGGGGACCCTGAACACTGAAGCTTTCTTT.

The chain recombines TRBV4-1 with TRBJ1-4; maybe TRBD1 (5 bases). Germline CDR1 is MGHRA and CDR2 is YSYEKL. Trimming stripped 1 base from V and 7 bases from J, with 16 bases between. CDR3 size: 16 residues. CDR3 sequence: CASSQVGGGGGEKLFF. CDR3 in DNA: TGCGCCAGCAGCCAAGTGGGGGGGGGAGGCGGTGAAAAACTGTTTTTT.

V usage is TRBV6-5 and J usage is TRBJ2-4, with 12 bases identical to TRBD2. Germline V gene sequence: CDR1 MNHEY, CDR2 SVGAGI. CDR3 length: 13 amino acids. V dropped 4 bases and J dropped 14; count of bases not matched to a gene: 6. DNA of the CDR3: TGTGCCAGCAGTTCGGAACGACTAGCGGGGGAGTACTTC. Encoded protein: CASSSERLAGEYF.

This clone came up once. The CDR3 DNA reads as TGTGCCAGCAGCTTAGGTGGGGAGTACAATCAGCCCCAGCATTTT. Amino acid sequence: CASSLGGEYNQPQHF. The V gene is TRBV7-2, the J gene TRBJ1-5; D is ambiguous. In germline, CDR1 is SGHTA, CDR2 FQGNSA. V gave up 1 base and J gave up 3 bases, with 10 bases separating them. The CDR3 totals 15 residues.

The gene calls are TRBV7-9 and TRBJ2-5, with 12 bases fitting TRBD1. Losses at the gene ends were 1 base for V and 1 base for J; bases not matched to a gene: 10. CDR1 is SEHNR and CDR2 is FQNEAQ in the germline V gene (reference sequence). The length of the CDR3 is 19 residues. CDR3: CASSLVRSLGQGAQETQYF. In nucleotides, the CDR3 is TGTGCCAGCAGCTTAGTGAGGTCGTTGGGACAGGGGGCCCAAGAGACCCAGTACTTC.

The chain employs TRBV4-1 and TRBJ1-5; no reliable D call. Looked up from germline, CDR1 is MGHRA and CDR2 is YSYEKL. The ends were cut back, 0 bases at V and 6 bases at J, with 15 bases in the middle. CDR3 length equals 16 residues. The CDR3 nucleotides are TGCGCCAGCAGCCAAGATCGGCTCTGGGGAGCTCAGCCCCAGCATTTT. It codes for CASSQDRLWGAQPQHF.

V gene TRBV5-1 combines with J gene TRBJ2-7; a weak D match, TRBD1 (6 bases). V was clipped by 1 base and J by 1 base, with 12 bases between them. Germline-derived CDR1 and CDR2 are SGHRS and YFSETQ. The CDR3 extends over 15 amino acids. CDR3 amino acids: CASSLLAGASYEQYF. CDR3 nucleotide sequence: TGCGCCAGCAGCTTGCTGGCAGGGGCTTCCTACGAGCAGTACTTC. The full variable domain, its missing parts supplied by reference TRBV5-1 and TRBJ2-7, is KAGVTQTPRYLIKTRGQQVTLSCSPISGHRSVSWYQQTPGQGLQFLFEYFSETQRNKGNFPGRFSGRQFSNSRSEMNVSTLELGDSALYLCASSLLAGASYEQYFGPGTRLTVT.

The chain recombines TRBV30 with TRBJ2-7; D is unresolved. This CDR3 comprises 13 residues. Trimming removed 4 bases from V and 3 bases from J, with 13 bases in between. From germline, CDR1 is GTSNPN and CDR2 SVGIG (reference sequence). CDR3 residues: CAWNPSAGYEQYF. The CDR3 DNA sequence: TGTGCCTGGAACCCCAGTGCAGGCTACGAGCAGTACTTC.

The chain recombines TRBV10-2 with TRBJ2-1, with D perhaps matching TRBD1 (6 bases). This CDR3 comprises 15 residues. Trimming left V 2 bases short and J 4 bases short, with 12 bases between. The V gene's germline CDR1 is WSHSY and CDR2 SAAADI. DNA of the CDR3: TGCGCCAGCAGTGAGGGAAGGGGGTTTTACAATGAGCAGTTCTTC. Translation: CASSEGRGFYNEQFF.

J is TRBJ2-7 and V is TRBV29-1, with a weak D call TRBD2 (6 bases). The CDR3 is 14 amino acids. Germline CDR1 is SQVTM and CDR2 is ANQGSEA. The V and J ends lost 5 bases and 2 bases respectively, with 16 bases between them. The CDR3 coding sequence is TGCAGCGTTTGGGGGGACGGAAAACCCTACGAGCAGTACTTC. Translation: CSVWGDGKPYEQYF.

This clone was picked up one time. The genes are TRBV2 and TRBJ2-1, with D perhaps matching TRBD1 (5 bases). V gave up 4 bases and J gave up 9 bases, with 16 bases separating them. The V gene's germline CDR1 is SNHLY and CDR2 FYNNEI. The CDR3 length is 14 residues. The CDR3 protein is CASSGAIQGGEQFF. CDR3 nucleotides: TGTGCCAGCAGTGGTGCGATTCAGGGTGGTGAGCAGTTCTTC.

The J gene is TRBJ2-1, the V gene TRBV10-3; 10 bases agree with TRBD2. Germline CDR1 reads ENHRY; CDR2 reads SYGVKD. The trim removed 7 bases at V and 6 bases at J, leaving 9 bases unmatched. This CDR3 has 15 residues. CDR3: CAINPAGGDRNEQFF. The CDR3 DNA sequence: TGTGCCATCAACCCAGCGGGAGGGGATCGCAATGAGCAGTTCTTC.

The chain is built from TRBV6-1 and TRBJ1-5; 9 bases match TRBD1. Trimming at V came to 9 bases and at J to 3 bases, leaving 6 bases not matched to a gene. This CDR3 is 14 amino acids long. Germline lookup yields CDR1 MNHNS and CDR2 SASEGT. The CDR3 region is CARQGALDNQPQHF. The CDR3 DNA is TGTGCCAGACAGGGGGCCCTTGACAATCAGCCCCAGCATTTT.

V gene TRBV27 combines with J gene TRBJ2-7, with D unclear. Germline lookup yields CDR1 MNHEY and CDR2 SMNVEV (reference sequence). Trimming stripped 3 bases from V and 7 bases from J, with 16 bases between. The CDR3 has 14 residues. The CDR3 bases are TGTGCCAGCAGTTTGTCCCCGGAACTGCGGGAGCAGTACTTC. It translates to CASSLSPELREQYF.

The chain couples TRBV29-1 to TRBJ2-7; D is unresolved. V lost 5 bases and J lost 3, with 11 bases in between. Germline CDR1 and CDR2: SQVTM and ANQGSEA. This CDR3 spans 12 amino acids. CDR3 residues: CSVFNRDYEQYF. Here the CDR3 DNA reads TGCAGCGTTTTTAACAGAGACTACGAGCAGTACTTC.

This chain connects TRBV6-5 to TRBJ1-1, with no clear D. This CDR3 spans 15 amino acids. Germline assignment: CDR1 MNHEY and CDR2 SVGAGI. Trimming took off 0 bases at V and 0 bases at J, with 8 bases between the two ends. The CDR3 bases are TGTGCCAGCAGTTACTCGACAAATATGAACACTGAAGCTTTCTTT. Encoded protein: CASSYSTNMNTEAFF.